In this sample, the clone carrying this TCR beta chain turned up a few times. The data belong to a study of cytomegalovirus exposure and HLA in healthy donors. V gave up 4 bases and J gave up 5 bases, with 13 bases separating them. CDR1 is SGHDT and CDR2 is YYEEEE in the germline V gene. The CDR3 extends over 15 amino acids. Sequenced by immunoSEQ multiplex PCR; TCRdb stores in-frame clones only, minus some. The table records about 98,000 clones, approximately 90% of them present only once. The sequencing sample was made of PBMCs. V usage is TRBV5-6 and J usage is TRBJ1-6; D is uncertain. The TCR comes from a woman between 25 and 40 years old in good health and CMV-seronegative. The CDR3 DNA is TGTGCCAGCAGCCGTCCGGACGGGGATAATTCACCCCTCCACTTT. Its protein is CASSRPDGDNSPLHF.